One T cell receptor (beta chain) is described in this entry. The data were obtained in a study of blood T cell repertoires in COVID-19. Study at large: The samples span acute and convalescent COVID-19 from the United States, Italy and Spain.

Original processing notes: How many nucleated cells were present was estimated from reference gene primer amplification. Profiled with immunoSEQ multiplex PCR; TCRdb holds only in-frame clones, not every one. The DNA was the basis for D and trimming; V, J and clone size are from that table. The table includes some 340,000 clones, around 88% detected once. With 4 bases removed from V and 6 bases from J, the gap between germline ends came to 9 bases. CDR3 length: 12 amino acids. Per germline, CDR1 SEHNR and CDR2 FQNEAQ (reference sequence). The V gene is TRBV7-9, the J gene TRBJ1-2; D perhaps matches TRBD1 (5 bases). The sequenced sample was peripheral blood. The clonotype originates from a man aged 25 to 45 with active or convalescent COVID-19. CDR3 sequence: CASSSTVDGYTF. CDR3 nucleotide sequence: TGTGCCAGCAGCTCGACAGTAGATGGCTACACCTTC.